The next 13 T cell receptor beta chains were all read from a single sample in a study of blood T cell repertoires in COVID-19. Data came from immunoSEQ multiplex PCR; TCRdb stores just in-frame clones and leaves some out. The sample consists of about 180,000 clones, around 80% of them appearing once. The sequenced sample was peripheral blood. The receptors were sampled from a human donor in a cohort sampled during active COVID-19.

The V call is TRBV4-2, the J call TRBJ2-3; D not certain. CDR3 length: 13 residues. CDR1 is LGHNA, CDR2 YNFKEQ, per germline. Deletions cut 0 bases from V and 7 bases from J, with 8 bases between. CDR3 nucleotide sequence: TGTGCCAGCAGCCAAGAAGAGTATAATACGCAGTATTTT. It encodes CASSQEEYNTQYF.

The chain employs TRBV19 and TRBJ1-5, with 7 positions matching TRBD1. Trimming removed 0 bases from V and 4 bases from J; junction bases left unmatched: 6. CDR1 and CDR2 from the germline V gene are LNHDA and SQIVND (reference sequence). CDR3 size: 16 residues. The CDR3 DNA follows: TGTGCCAGTAGTATAGATGCGGGACAGTCGAATCAGCCCCAGCATTTT. Translated: CASSIDAGQSNQPQHF.

V usage is TRBV2 and J usage is TRBJ1-1; tentative D call: TRBD1 (6 bases). From germline, CDR1 is SNHLY and CDR2 FYNNEI. This CDR3 has 12 amino acids. V gave up 5 bases and J gave up 8 bases, with 12 bases separating them. CDR3 protein: CASSPGQLEAFF. The DNA of the CDR3 is TGTGCCAGCAGTCCCGGACAGCTAGAAGCTTTCTTT.

The chain is built from TRBV5-1 and TRBJ2-2, with D hard to call. The V gene lost 0 bases and the J gene lost 8 bases, with 14 bases spanning the gap. Germline V CDR1 and CDR2: SGHRS, YFSETQ. The CDR3 contains 15 residues. The CDR3 here is CASSLDLRVPGELFF. The CDR3 DNA reads as TGCGCCAGCAGCTTGGACCTACGGGTACCGGGGGAGCTGTTTTTT.

The CDR3, as DNA: TGCGCCAGCAGCCAAGAGTTTCAGACAAACCCGGTCTACGAGCAGTACTTC. It encodes CASSQEFQTNPVYEQYF. The chain uses TRBV4-1 and TRBJ2-7; no reliable D call. Trimming took 0 bases from V and 3 from J, leaving 18 bases between them. Per germline, CDR1 MGHRA and CDR2 YSYEKL. The CDR3 consists of 17 residues.

In this sample, this clone turned up a few times. The rearrangement joins TRBV11-2 to TRBJ1-1; TRBD1 matches 7 bases. Per germline, CDR1 SGHAT and CDR2 FQNNGV. CDR3 length: 14 amino acids. The junction had 8 bases not matched to a gene; V was cut back by 6 bases and J by 4 bases. CDR3 in amino acids: CASRRDRAFTEAFF. As DNA, the CDR3 is TGTGCCAGCAGACGAGACAGGGCATTCACTGAAGCTTTCTTT. The entire variable domain, with the rest obtained from reference TRBV11-2 and TRBJ1-1, is as follows: EAGVAQSPRYKIIEKRQSVAFWCNPISGHATLYWYQQILGQGPKLLIQFQNNGVVDDSQLPKDRFSAERLKGVDSTLKIQPAKLEDSAVYLCASRRDRAFTEAFFGQGTRLTVV.

The chain couples TRBV5-8 to TRBJ2-1, with 8 bases that match TRBD2. CDR1 is SGHTS and CDR2 is YDEGEE in the germline V gene. CDR3 length: 19 residues. The ends lost 0 bases at V and 6 bases at J; junction bases unmatched: 17. CDR3 sequence reads: CASSLETSAAPRGINEQFF. CDR3 nucleotide sequence: TGTGCCAGCAGCTTGGAGACTAGCGCGGCACCCCGGGGGATCAATGAGCAGTTCTTC.

The V gene is TRBV10-2, the J gene TRBJ1-1; unclear D gene. Deletions cut 2 bases from V and 5 bases from J, with 15 bases between. CDR1 is WSHSY and CDR2 is SAAADI in the germline V gene. CDR3 length equals 15 residues. The CDR3: CASSEAAEGGTEAFF. The CDR3 region has the DNA TGCGCCAGCAGTGAGGCCGCTGAGGGAGGAACTGAAGCTTTCTTT.

The chain links TRBV11-2 to TRBJ2-1; maybe TRBD1 (5 bases). This CDR3 has 16 amino acids. V was shortened by 4 bases and J by 1 base, with 14 bases between the two germline ends. CDR1 is SGHAT, CDR2 FQNNGV, per germline. The CDR3: CASSSPQVISYNEQFF. CDR3 in DNA: TGTGCCAGCAGCTCACCACAGGTTATATCCTACAATGAGCAGTTCTTC.

This chain uses TRBV2 with TRBJ2-3; TRBD2 might be the D (6 bases). The CDR3 extends over 14 amino acids. Germline V gene lookup returns CDR1 SNHLY and CDR2 FYNNEI. V was trimmed by 8 bases and J by 5 bases, leaving 17 bases between them. Here the CDR3 reads CASEGTDRKDTQYF. The CDR3 coding sequence is TGTGCCAGCGAGGGGACTGATAGAAAAGATACGCAGTATTTT.

The chain carries TRBV6-4 and TRBJ1-2; 7 positions agree with TRBD1. Germline-derived CDR1 and CDR2 are MRHNA and SNTAGT. This CDR3 region has 13 residues. V gave up 4 bases and J gave up 6 bases; unmatched junction bases: 5. CDR3 loop: CASSVDREDGYTF. In DNA, the CDR3 is TGTGCCAGCAGTGTCGACAGGGAGGATGGCTACACCTTC.

The V gene is TRBV12-5, the J gene TRBJ1-1; D remains ambiguous. The CDR3 is 17 amino acids. Germline values: CDR1 LGHNT, CDR2 FRNRAP. Deletions cut 0 bases from V and 1 base from J, with 15 bases between. The DNA for the CDR3 is TGTGCTAGTGGTTTGGTACTTTCCAGGACTGGGAACACTGAAGCTTTCTTT. Translated: CASGLVLSRTGNTEAFF.

The chain joins TRBV7-2 to TRBJ1-6; a weak D match, TRBD1 (5 bases). Germline-derived CDR1 and CDR2 are SGHTA and FQGNSA. This CDR3 has 15 amino acids. V was pared by 2 bases and J by 14 bases, with 19 bases between. CDR3 residues: CASSLPGGSRVALHF. CDR3 coding DNA: TGTGCCAGCAGCTTACCGGGGGGGAGCAGGGTAGCCCTCCACTTT.